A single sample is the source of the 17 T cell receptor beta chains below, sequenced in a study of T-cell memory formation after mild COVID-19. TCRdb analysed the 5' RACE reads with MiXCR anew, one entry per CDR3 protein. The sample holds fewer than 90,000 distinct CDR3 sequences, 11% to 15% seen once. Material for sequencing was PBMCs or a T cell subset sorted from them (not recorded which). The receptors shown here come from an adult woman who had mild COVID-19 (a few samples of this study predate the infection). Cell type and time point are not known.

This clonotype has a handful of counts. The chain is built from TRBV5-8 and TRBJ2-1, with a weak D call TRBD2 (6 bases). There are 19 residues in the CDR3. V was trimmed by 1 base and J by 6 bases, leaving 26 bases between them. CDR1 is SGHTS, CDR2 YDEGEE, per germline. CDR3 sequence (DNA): TGTGCCAGCAGCTTGCAGGTTTTTAGCGGCGAGGCAGCGGCCAATGAGCAGTTCTTC. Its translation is CASSLQVFSGEAAANEQFF.

The CDR3 loop is CASSPVATGRVYPDEQFF. CDR3 DNA sequence: TGTGCCAGCAGCCCCGTTGCTACAGGAAGGGTTTACCCTGATGAGCAGTTCTTC. The chain has TRBV27 and TRBJ2-1, with a weak D call TRBD1 (5 bases). V was cut by 6 bases and J by 8 bases, with 29 bases left in between. Germline CDR1 and CDR2: MNHEY and SMNVEV (reference sequence). This CDR3 is 18 amino acids long.

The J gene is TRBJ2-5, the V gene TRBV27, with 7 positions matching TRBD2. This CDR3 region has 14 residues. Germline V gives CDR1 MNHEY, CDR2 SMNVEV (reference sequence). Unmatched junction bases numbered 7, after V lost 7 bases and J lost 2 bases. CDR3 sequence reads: CASKVSGDQETQYF. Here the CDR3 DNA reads TGTGCCAGCAAAGTAAGCGGGGATCAAGAGACCCAGTACTTC.

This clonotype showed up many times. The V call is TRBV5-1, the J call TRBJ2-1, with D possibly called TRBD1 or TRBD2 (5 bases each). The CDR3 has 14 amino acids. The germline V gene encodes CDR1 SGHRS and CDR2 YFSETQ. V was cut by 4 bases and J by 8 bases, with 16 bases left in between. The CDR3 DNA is TGCGCCAGCAGCCACCGGGGCCTCGAGGATGAGCAGTTCTTC. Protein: CASSHRGLEDEQFF.

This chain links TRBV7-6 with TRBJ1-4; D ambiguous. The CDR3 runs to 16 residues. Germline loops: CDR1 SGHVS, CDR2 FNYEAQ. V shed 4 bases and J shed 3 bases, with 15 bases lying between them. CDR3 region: CASSSGPAVANEKLFF. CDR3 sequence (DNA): TGTGCCAGCAGCTCCGGGCCGGCGGTGGCTAATGAAAAACTGTTTTTT.

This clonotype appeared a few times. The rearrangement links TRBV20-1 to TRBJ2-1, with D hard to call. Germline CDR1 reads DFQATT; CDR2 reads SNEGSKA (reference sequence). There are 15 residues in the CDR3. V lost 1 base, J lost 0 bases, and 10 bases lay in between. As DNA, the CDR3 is TGCAGTGCTAGAGCGGTAACGGACTCCTACAATGAGCAGTTCTTC. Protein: CSARAVTDSYNEQFF.

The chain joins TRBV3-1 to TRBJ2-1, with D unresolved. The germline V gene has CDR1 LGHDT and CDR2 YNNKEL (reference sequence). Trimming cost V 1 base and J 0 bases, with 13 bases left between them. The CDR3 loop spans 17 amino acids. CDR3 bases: TGTGCCAGCAGCCAAGGAGGACCGAGTCCCTCCTACAATGAGCAGTTCTTC. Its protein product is CASSQGGPSPSYNEQFF.

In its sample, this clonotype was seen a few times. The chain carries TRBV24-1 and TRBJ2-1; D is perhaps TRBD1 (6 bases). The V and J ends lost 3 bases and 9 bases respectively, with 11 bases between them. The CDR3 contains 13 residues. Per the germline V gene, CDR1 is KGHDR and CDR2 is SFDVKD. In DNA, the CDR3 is TGTGCCACCAGTGATCTGTACAGGGTTGAGCAGTTCTTC. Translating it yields CATSDLYRVEQFF.

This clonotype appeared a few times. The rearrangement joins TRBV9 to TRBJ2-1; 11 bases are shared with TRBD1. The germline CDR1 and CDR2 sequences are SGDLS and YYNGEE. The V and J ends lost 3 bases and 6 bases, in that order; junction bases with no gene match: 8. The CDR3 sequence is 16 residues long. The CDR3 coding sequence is TGTGCCAGCAGCGCTTCCGGGACAGGGGGAATCAATGAGCAGTTCTTC. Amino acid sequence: CASSASGTGGINEQFF.

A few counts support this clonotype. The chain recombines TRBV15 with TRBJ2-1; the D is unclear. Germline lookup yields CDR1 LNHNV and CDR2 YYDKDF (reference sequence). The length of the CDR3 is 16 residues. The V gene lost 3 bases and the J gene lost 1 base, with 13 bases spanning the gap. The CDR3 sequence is CATSSLLRESYNEQFF. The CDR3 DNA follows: TGTGCCACCAGCAGCCTCTTGCGAGAGTCCTACAATGAGCAGTTCTTC.

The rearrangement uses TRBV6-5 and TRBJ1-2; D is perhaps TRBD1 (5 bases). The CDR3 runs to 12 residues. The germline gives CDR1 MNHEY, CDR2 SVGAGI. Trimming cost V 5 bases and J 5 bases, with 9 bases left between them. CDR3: CASSTQGYGYTF. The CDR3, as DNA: TGTGCCAGCAGTACTCAGGGATATGGCTACACCTTC.

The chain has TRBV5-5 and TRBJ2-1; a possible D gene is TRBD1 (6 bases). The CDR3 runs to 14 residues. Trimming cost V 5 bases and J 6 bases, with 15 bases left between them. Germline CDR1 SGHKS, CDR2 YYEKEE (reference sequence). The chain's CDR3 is CASSSTGLGNEQFF. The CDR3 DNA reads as TGTGCCAGCAGTTCGACAGGATTAGGCAATGAGCAGTTCTTC.

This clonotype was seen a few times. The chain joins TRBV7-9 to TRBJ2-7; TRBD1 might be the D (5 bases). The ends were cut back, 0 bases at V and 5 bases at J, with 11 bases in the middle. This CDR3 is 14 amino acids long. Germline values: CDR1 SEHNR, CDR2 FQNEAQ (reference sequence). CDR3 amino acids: CASSLAQGVDEQYF. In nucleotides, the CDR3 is TGTGCCAGCAGCTTAGCGCAGGGTGTGGACGAGCAGTACTTC.

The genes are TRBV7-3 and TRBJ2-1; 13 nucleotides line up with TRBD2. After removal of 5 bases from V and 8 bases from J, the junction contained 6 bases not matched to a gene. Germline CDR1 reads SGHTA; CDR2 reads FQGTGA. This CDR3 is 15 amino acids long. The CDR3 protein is CASSLGTSGVDEQFF. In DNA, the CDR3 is TGTGCCAGCAGCCTCGGGACTAGCGGGGTGGATGAGCAGTTCTTC.

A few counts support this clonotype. CDR3 in amino acids: CASSQDPQGLAGGNEQFF. The CDR3 DNA follows: TGCGCCAGCAGCCAAGATCCCCAGGGACTAGCGGGGGGGAATGAGCAGTTCTTC. This chain joins TRBV4-1 and TRBJ2-1, with TRBD2 matching over 16 bases. This CDR3 contains 18 residues. The germline CDR1 and CDR2 sequences are MGHRA and YSYEKL. V gave up 0 bases and J gave up 7 bases; unmatched junction bases: 6.

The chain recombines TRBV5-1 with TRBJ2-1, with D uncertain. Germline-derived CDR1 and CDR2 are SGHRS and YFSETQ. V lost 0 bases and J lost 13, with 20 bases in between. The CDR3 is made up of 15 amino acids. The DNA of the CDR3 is TGCGCCAGCAGCTTGGGCGGTTCTCAGGCGGAGACCCAGTTCTTC. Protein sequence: CASSLGGSQAETQFF.

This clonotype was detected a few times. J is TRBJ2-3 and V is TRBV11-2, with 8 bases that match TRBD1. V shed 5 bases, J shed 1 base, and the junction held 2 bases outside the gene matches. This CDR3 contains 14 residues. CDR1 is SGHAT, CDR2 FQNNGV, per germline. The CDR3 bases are TGTGCCAGCAGCCAGACAGGGGGCACAGATACGCAGTATTTT. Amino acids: CASSQTGGTDTQYF.